This T cell receptor (beta chain) came from a study of T cells in Graves' hyperthyroidism and ophthalmopathy. RNA transcripts yielded amplified TCR beta CDR3 regions. The HTBI set primed first-round TCR CDR3 RT-PCR. One entry per CDR3 protein, called by TCRdb with MiXCR from the multiplex PCR reads. The sample consists of under 350,000 distinct CDR3 sequences, roughly 13% of them appearing once. This clonotype was counted many times. What it binds is not known. Findings of the study overall: Most thyroid-expanded clonotypes above 0.001 were also found in blood. Ophthalmopathy cases were set apart from stable hyperthyroidism by a 13 V-J model.

Sequences were obtained from blood. The origin of this receptor is a middle-aged woman with Graves' ophthalmopathy.

Here the CDR3 reads CASTLGGGSYEQYF. DNA for the CDR3: TGTGCCAGCACCCTTGGGGGGGGGTCCTACGAGCAGTACTTC. The chain uses TRBV12-3 or TRBV12-4 and TRBJ2-7; TRBD2 agrees at 7 bases. V lost 7 bases and J lost 1; bases outside the gene matches: 7. There are 14 residues in the CDR3.